This TCR beta chain was identified during a study of OX40 agonist ivuxolimab in advanced cancers. About the study: Three dose-escalation patients had partial responses: one with hepatocellular carcinoma and two with cutaneous melanoma.

Sampling times: baseline, cycle 4 day 1, cycle 7 day 1. The data were produced by immunoSEQ multiplex PCR, yet TCRdb's version contains in-frame clones alone and is incomplete. The repertoire holds 75,000 to 100,000 clones, with about nine tenths as singletons. CDR1 is SGHTS and CDR2 is YDEGEE in the germline V gene. The CDR3 runs to 16 residues. Between the trimmed V and J ends, which lost 3 bases and 4 bases, there was a span of 19 bases. This chain connects TRBV5-8 to TRBJ1-2; D is uncertain. The starting material was CD4+ or CD8+ T cells sorted from blood, obtained in a trial of the OX40 agonist ivuxolimab. This receptor was obtained from an adult with an advanced solid tumor such as melanoma, head and neck, liver or kidney cancer. In nucleotides, the CDR3 is TGTGCCAGCAGCTCTGACGGGGTACATCGAAGCTATGGCTACACCTTC. It yields the protein CASSSDGVHRSYGYTF.